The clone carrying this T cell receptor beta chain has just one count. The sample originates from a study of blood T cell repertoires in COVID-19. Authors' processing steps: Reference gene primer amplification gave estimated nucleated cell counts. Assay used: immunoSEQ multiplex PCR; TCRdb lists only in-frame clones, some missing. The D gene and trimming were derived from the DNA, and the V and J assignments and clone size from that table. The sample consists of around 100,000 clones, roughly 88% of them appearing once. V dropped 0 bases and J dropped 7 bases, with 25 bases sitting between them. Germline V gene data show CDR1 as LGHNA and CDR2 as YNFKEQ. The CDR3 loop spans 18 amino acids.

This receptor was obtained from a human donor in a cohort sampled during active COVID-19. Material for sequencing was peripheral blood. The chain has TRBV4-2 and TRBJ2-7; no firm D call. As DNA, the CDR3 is TGTGCCAGCAGCCAAGAAACCTCTGGGCTCCACTTAGGTATGGAGCAGTACTTC. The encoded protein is CASSQETSGLHLGMEQYF.